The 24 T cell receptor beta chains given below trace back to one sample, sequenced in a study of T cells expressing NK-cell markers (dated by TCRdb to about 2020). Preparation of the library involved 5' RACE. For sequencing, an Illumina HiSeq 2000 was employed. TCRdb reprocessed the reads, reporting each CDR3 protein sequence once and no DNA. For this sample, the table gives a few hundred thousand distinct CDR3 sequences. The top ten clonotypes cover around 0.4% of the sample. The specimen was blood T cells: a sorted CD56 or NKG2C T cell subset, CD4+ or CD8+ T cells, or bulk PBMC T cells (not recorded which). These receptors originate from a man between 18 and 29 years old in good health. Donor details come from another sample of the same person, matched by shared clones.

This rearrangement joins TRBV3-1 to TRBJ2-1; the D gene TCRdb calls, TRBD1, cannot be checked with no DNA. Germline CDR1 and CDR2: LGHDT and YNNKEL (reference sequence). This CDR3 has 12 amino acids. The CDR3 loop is CASGQGWNEQFF.

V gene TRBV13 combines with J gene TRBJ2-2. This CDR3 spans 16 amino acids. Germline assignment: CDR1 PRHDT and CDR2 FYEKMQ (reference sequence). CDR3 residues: CASSLDLAAWTGELFF.

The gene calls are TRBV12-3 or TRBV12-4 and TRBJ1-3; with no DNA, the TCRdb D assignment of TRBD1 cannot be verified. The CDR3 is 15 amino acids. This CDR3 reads CASSLRGAIGNTIYF.

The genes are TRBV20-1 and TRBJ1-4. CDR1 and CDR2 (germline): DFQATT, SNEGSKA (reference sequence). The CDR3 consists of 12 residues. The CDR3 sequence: CSARERQEKLFF.

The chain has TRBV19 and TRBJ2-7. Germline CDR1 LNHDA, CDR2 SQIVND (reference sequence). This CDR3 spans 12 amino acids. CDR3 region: CATSGVSYEQYF.

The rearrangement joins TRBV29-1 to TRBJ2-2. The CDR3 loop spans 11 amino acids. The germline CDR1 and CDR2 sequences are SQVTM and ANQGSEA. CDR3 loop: CSVDTGGELFF.

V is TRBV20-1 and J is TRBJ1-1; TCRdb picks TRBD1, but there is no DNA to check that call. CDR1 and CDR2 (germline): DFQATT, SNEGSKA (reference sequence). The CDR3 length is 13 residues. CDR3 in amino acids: CSAPTGSEHSAFF.

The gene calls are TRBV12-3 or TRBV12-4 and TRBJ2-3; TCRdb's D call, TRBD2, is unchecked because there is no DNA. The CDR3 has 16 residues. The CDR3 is CASSLEGSRITDTQYF.

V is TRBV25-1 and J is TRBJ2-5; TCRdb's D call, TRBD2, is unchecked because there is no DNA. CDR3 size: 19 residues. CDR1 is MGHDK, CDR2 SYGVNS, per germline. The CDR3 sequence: CASSSPQGIRLAERETQYF.

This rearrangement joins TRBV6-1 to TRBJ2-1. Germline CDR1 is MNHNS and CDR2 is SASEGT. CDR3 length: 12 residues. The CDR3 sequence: CASRTLGNEQFF.

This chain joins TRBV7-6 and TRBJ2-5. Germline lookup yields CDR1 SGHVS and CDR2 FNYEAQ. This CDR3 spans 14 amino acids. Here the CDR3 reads CASSLAGFQETQYF.

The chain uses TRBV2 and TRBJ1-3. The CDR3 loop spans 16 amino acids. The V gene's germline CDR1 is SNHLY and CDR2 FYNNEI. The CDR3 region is CASSERRVWGGNTIYF.

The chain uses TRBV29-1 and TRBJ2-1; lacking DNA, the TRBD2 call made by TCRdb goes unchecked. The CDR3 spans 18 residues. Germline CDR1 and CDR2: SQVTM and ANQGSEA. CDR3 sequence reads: CSVKRGTSGSGSYNEQFF.

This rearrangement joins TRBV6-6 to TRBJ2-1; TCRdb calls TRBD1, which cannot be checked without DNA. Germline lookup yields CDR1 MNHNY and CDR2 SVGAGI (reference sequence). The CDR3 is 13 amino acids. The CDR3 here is CASSTSTGTAQFF.

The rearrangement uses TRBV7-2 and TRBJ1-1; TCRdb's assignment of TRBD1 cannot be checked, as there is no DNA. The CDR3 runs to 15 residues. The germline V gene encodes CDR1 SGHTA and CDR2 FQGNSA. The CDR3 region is CASSLSGQGTTEAFF.

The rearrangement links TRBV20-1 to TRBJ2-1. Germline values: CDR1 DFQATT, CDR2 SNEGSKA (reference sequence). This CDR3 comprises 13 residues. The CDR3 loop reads CSARITSSSEQFF.

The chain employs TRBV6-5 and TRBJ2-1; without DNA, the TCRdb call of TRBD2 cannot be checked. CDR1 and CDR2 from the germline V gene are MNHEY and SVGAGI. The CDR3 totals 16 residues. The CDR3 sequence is CASTSRTSGGYNEQFF.

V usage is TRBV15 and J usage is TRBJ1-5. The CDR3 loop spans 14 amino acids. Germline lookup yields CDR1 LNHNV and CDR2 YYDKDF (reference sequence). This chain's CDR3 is CATSRGGSNQPQHF.

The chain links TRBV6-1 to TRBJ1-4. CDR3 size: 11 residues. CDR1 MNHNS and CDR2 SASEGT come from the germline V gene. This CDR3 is CASSVGEKLFF.

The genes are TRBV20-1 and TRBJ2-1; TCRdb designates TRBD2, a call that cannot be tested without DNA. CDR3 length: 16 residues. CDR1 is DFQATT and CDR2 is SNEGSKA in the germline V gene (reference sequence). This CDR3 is CSASIGGLAGENEQFF.

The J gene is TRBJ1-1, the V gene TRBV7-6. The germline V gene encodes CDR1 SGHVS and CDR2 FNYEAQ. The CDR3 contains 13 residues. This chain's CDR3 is CASSPRPNTEAFF. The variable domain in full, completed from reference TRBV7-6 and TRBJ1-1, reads GAGVSQSPRYKVTKRGQDVALRCDPISGHVSLYWYRQALGQGPEFLTYFNYEAQQDKSGLPNDRFSAERPEGSISTLTIQRTEQRDSAMYRCASSPRPNTEAFFGQGTRLTVV.

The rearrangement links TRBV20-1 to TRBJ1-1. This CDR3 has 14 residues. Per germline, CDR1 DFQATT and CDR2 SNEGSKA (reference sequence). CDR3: CSARNVKGSTEAFF.

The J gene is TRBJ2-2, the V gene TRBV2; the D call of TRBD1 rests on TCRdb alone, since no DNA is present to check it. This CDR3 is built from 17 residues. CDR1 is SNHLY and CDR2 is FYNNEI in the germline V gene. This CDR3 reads CASSVMAPGQGAGELFF.

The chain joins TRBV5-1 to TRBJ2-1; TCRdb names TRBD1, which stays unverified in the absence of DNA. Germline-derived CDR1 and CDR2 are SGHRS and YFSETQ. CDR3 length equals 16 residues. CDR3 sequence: CASSLGAGESYNEQFF.